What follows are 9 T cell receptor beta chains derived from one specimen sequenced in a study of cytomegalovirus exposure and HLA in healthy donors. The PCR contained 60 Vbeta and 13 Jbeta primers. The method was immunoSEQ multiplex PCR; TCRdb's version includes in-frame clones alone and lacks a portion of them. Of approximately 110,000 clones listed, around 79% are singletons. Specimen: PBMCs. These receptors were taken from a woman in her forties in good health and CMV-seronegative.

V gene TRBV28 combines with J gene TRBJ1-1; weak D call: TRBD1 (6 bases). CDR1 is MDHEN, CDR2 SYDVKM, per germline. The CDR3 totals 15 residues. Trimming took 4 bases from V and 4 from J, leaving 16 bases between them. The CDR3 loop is CASSSAAGGRTEAFF. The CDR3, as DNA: TGTGCCAGCAGTTCTGCGGCCGGGGGGCGCACTGAAGCTTTCTTT.

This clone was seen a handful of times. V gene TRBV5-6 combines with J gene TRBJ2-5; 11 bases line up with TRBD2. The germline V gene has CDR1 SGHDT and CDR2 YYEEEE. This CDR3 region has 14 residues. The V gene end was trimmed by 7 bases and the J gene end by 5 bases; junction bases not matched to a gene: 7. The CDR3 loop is CASGLAGGPETQYF. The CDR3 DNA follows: TGTGCCAGCGGGCTAGCGGGGGGTCCCGAGACCCAGTACTTC.

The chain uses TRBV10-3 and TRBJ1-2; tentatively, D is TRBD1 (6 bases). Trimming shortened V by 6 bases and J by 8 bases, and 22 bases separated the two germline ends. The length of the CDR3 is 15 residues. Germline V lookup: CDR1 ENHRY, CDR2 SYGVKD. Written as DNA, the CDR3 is TGTGCCATCAGGGACAGTTCCAACGAACCAGTCGGCTACACCTTC. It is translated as CAIRDSSNEPVGYTF.

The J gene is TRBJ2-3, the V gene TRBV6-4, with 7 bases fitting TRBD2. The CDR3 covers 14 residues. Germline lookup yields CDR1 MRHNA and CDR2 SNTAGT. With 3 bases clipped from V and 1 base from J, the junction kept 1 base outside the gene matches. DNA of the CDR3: TGTGCCAGCAGTGAGGGGGGGGGCACAGATACGCAGTATTTT. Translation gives CASSEGGGTDTQYF.

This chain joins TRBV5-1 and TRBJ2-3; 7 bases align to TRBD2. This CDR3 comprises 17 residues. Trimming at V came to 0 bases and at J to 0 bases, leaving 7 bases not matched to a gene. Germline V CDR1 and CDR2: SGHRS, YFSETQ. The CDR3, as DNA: TGCGCCAGCAGCTTGGGTGGCGGTAGCGGGAGCACAGATACGCAGTATTTT. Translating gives CASSLGGGSGSTDTQYF.

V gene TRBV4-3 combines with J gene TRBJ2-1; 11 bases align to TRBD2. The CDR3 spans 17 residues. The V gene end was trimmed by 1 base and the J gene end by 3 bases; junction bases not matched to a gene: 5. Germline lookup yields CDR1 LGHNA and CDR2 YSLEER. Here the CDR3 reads CASSQVGGLAGYNEQFF. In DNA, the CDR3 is TGCGCCAGCAGCCAAGTGGGCGGACTAGCGGGCTACAATGAGCAGTTCTTC.

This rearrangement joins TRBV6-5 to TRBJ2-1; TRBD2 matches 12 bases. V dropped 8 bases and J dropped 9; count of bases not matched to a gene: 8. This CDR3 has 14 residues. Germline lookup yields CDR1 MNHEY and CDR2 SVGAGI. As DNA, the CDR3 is TGTGCCAGCTCCCAGGCTAGCGGGAGGGTTGAGCAGTTCTTC. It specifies CASSQASGRVEQFF.

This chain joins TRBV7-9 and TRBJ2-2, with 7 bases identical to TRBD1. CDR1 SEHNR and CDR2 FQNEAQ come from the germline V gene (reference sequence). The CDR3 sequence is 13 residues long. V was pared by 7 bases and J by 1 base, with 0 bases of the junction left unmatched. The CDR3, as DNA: TGTGCCAGCAACAGGGGGAACACCGGGGAGCTGTTTTTT. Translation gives CASNRGNTGELFF.

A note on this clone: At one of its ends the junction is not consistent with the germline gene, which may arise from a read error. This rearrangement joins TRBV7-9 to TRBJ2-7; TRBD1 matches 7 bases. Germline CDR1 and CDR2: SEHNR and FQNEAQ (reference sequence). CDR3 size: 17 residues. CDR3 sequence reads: CSSSSAGTALTSYEQYF. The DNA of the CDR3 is TGTTCCAGCAGCTCCGCCGGGACAGCGTTGACCTCCTACGAGCAGTACTTC.